This T cell receptor (beta chain) was sequenced in a study of human T cells and chemical hapten exposure. The time point: pre-sensitization, week 0. Indicated treatment: therapeutic diphenylcyclopropenone sensitization with weekly scalp DPC. TCRdb re-analysed the RACE reads in MiXCR, keeping a single row per CDR3 protein. The table shows about 120,000 distinct CDR3 sequences, with roughly 13% occurring only once. Germline CDR1 and CDR2: SNHLY and FYNNEI. The CDR3 is 11 residues long. V was clipped by 8 bases and J by 4 bases, with 6 bases between them. The sample here was whole blood, taken in connection with sensitization to the hapten diphenylcyclopropenone (DPC). The receptor comes from a woman aged 18-35 years with alopecia areata. Some clones in this sample may be carry-over from other donors' samples. The chain is built from TRBV2 and TRBJ1-3; D is uncertain. CDR3 protein: CASGGGNTIYF. The CDR3 DNA reads TGTGCCAGCGGAGGGGGAAACACCATATATTTT.